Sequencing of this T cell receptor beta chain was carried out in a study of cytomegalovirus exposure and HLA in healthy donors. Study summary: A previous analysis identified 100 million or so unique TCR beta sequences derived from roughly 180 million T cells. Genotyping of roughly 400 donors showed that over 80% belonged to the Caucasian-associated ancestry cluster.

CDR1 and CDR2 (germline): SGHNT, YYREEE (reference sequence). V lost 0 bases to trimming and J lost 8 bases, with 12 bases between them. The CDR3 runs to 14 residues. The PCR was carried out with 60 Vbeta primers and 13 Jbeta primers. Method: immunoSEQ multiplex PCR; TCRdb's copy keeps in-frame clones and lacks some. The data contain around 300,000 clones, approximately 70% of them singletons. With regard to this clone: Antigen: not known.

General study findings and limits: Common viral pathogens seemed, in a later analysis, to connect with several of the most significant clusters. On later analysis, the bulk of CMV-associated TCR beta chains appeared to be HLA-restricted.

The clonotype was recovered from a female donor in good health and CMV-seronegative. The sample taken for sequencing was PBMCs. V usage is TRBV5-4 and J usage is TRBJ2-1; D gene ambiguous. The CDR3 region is CASSLALGEHEQFF. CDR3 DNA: TGTGCCAGCAGCTTGGCGCTAGGTGAGCATGAGCAGTTCTTC.